Presented here are 20 T cell receptor beta chains from one specimen sequenced in a study of blood T cells in healthy people across ages. Primed by a sample-barcoded 5' primer and a J-beta primer mix, a second PCR proceeded for 7 to 11 cycles. MiXCR was run by TCRdb on the 5' RACE reads, yielding one entry per CDR3 protein. The data show over 1,200,000 distinct CDR3 sequences, approximately 59% seen once. The sample comprised blood. The source is a man aged 18 to 30 in good health.

This clonotype was counted a few times. This sequence joins TRBV3-1 and TRBJ2-6, with D possibly being TRBD1 (5 bases). Germline CDR1 and CDR2: LGHDT and YNNKEL (reference sequence). This CDR3 comprises 20 residues. Trimming stripped 0 bases from V and 1 base from J, with 19 bases between. Written as DNA, the CDR3 is TGTGCCAGCAGCCAAGATGGGGCAGAACGAGGCTGGTCTGGGGCCAACGTCCTGACTTTC. Translation: CASSQDGAERGWSGANVLTF.

The rearrangement links TRBV20-1 to TRBJ2-7; TRBD2 aligns across 7 bases. This CDR3 is 13 amino acids long. V shed 7 bases and J 0 bases; nucleotides not matched to a gene: 6. The germline CDR1 and CDR2 sequences are DFQATT and SNEGSKA (reference sequence). The CDR3 sequence is CSVASGHSYEQYF. In DNA, the CDR3 is TGCAGTGTTGCTAGCGGCCACTCCTACGAGCAGTACTTC.

The chain employs TRBV9 and TRBJ2-3; TRBD1 agrees at 8 bases. The CDR3 loop spans 16 amino acids. The J segment lost 4 bases and the V segment lost 4 bases, leaving 11 bases of the junction unmatched. Per the germline V gene, CDR1 is SGDLS and CDR2 is YYNGEE. The CDR3 loop reads CASSPTAGGAADTQYF. CDR3 DNA: TGTGCCAGCAGCCCAACCGCAGGGGGCGCGGCAGATACGCAGTATTTT.

The chain recombines TRBV4-1 with TRBJ2-7; 8 bases map to TRBD2. V trimming: 1 base; J trimming: 3 bases; junction bases outside the gene matches: 5. Germline V gives CDR1 MGHRA, CDR2 YSYEKL. The CDR3 contains 15 residues. Written as DNA, the CDR3 is TGCGCCAGCAGCCAAGGATTAGCGGGGATCTACGAGCAGTACTTC. Translated, it gives CASSQGLAGIYEQYF.

This clonotype occurred a few times. V gene TRBV4-3 combines with J gene TRBJ2-3; the match to TRBD2 covers 7 bases. The germline V gene encodes CDR1 LGHNA and CDR2 YSLEER. CDR3 size: 15 residues. V lost 1 base and J lost 4; bases outside the gene matches: 5. The DNA of the CDR3 is TGCGCCAGCAGCCAAGCCGGGACTATATCAGATACGCAGTATTTT. As protein: CASSQAGTISDTQYF.

The chain carries TRBV4-1 and TRBJ2-7, with D possibly called TRBD1 or TRBD2 (5 bases each). Germline CDR1 MGHRA, CDR2 YSYEKL. The V end was cut by 4 bases, the J end by 3 bases, with 22 bases between. This CDR3 is built from 17 residues. This CDR3 is CASSLQVDGLGYYEQYF. In DNA form, the CDR3 reads TGCGCCAGCAGCCTACAGGTAGACGGACTCGGCTACTACGAGCAGTACTTC.

CDR3 DNA sequence: TGTGCCAGCAGCTTAGTTCGGGGTAGGGTAGCCAAAAACATTCAGTACTTC. It specifies CASSLVRGRVAKNIQYF. The rearrangement joins TRBV7-8 to TRBJ2-4; D possibly corresponds to TRBD2 (5 bases). Between the trimmed V and J ends, which lost 1 base and 0 bases, there was a span of 13 bases. Germline V gene lookup returns CDR1 SGHVS and CDR2 FQNEAQ. The CDR3 has 17 residues.

The chain recombines TRBV4-3 with TRBJ1-5; no reliable D call. Trimming shortened V by 3 bases and J by 7 bases, and 13 bases separated the two germline ends. CDR1 is LGHNA, CDR2 YSLEER, per germline. The CDR3 contains 14 residues. The CDR3 is CASSQQPSGQPQHF. CDR3 DNA: TGCGCCAGCAGCCAGCAACCTTCCGGGCAGCCCCAGCATTTT.

This clonotype was observed a few times. The gene calls are TRBV29-1 and TRBJ2-7; 7 positions match TRBD2. The CDR3 is made up of 12 amino acids. Trimming took 4 bases from V and 2 from J; bases not matched to a gene: 2. The germline V gene has CDR1 SQVTM and CDR2 ANQGSEA. CDR3 amino acids: CSVGEGPYEQYF. The CDR3 DNA reads TGCAGCGTTGGGGAGGGCCCCTACGAGCAGTACTTC.

This clonotype was observed a single time. The rearrangement uses TRBV5-1 and TRBJ2-5; TRBD2 agrees at 7 bases. J was trimmed by 1 base and V by 3 bases; bases with no gene match: 18. This CDR3 region has 19 residues. Germline CDR1 and CDR2: SGHRS and YFSETQ. CDR3 residues: CASSSIPLYPGTTQETQYF. The DNA of the CDR3 is TGCGCCAGCAGCTCCATTCCACTATATCCCGGGACTACCCAAGAGACCCAGTACTTC.

A few counts support this clonotype. This chain's CDR3 is CASSLLAGASTDTQYF. CDR3 bases: TGTGCCAGCAGCCTTCTAGCGGGGGCCAGCACAGATACGCAGTATTTT. V usage is TRBV7-8 and J usage is TRBJ2-3, with TRBD2 matching 10 bases. This CDR3 has 16 amino acids. Trimming at V came to 5 bases and at J to 0 bases, leaving 5 bases not matched to a gene. Germline values: CDR1 SGHVS, CDR2 FQNEAQ. The entire variable domain, with the rest obtained from reference TRBV7-8 and TRBJ2-3, is as follows: GAGVSQSPRYKVAKRGQDVALRCDPISGHVSLFWYQQALGQGPEFLTYFQNEAQLDKSGLPSDRFFAERPEGSVSTLKIQRTQQEDSAVYLCASSLLAGASTDTQYFGPGTRLTVL.

This rearrangement joins TRBV2 to TRBJ2-7; D unclear. Per the germline V gene, CDR1 is SNHLY and CDR2 is FYNNEI. The CDR3 loop spans 14 amino acids. Deletions cut 6 bases from V and 0 bases from J, with 12 bases between. CDR3 nucleotide sequence: TGTGCCAGCAGGAACGACTCGAGCTCCTACGAGCAGTACTTC. Translation gives CASRNDSSSYEQYF.

In this sample, this clonotype turned up a few times. V gene TRBV15 combines with J gene TRBJ2-7; tentative D call: TRBD2 (6 bases). Germline assignment: CDR1 LNHNV and CDR2 YYDKDF (reference sequence). CDR3 size: 15 residues. The V end was cut by 0 bases, the J end by 3 bases, with 12 bases between. CDR3 sequence: CATSRDRGSGYEQYF. In DNA, the CDR3 is TGTGCCACCAGCAGAGATCGGGGTAGCGGCTACGAGCAGTACTTC.

This clonotype was detected ten times or more. The chain has TRBV4-2 and TRBJ2-5; 9 nucleotides match TRBD2. Germline V CDR1 and CDR2: LGHNA, YNFKEQ. The CDR3 is 16 residues long. The junction had 7 bases not matched to a gene; V was cut back by 0 bases and J by 5 bases. In nucleotides, the CDR3 is TGTGCCAGCAGCCAAGATCCAGGTAGCGGGAGTGAGACCCAGTACTTC. Its protein is CASSQDPGSGSETQYF.

The V call is TRBV6-2 or TRBV6-3, the J call TRBJ2-3; no clear D. The CDR3 totals 10 residues. The germline V and J ends were trimmed by 7 bases and 9 bases, with 8 bases remaining between them. In germline, CDR1 is MNHEY, CDR2 SVGEGT. CDR3 region: CASTFQTQYF. The CDR3 DNA reads TGTGCCAGCACGTTCCAAACGCAGTATTTT.

This clonotype has only a few counts. V usage is TRBV7-9 and J usage is TRBJ2-6; D unclear. CDR1 is SEHNR and CDR2 is FQNEAQ in the germline V gene (reference sequence). V was shortened by 1 base and J by 4 bases, with 8 bases between the two germline ends. There are 15 residues in the CDR3. CDR3 protein: CASSLVGRGANVLTF. In DNA, the CDR3 is TGTGCCAGCAGCTTAGTAGGCAGAGGGGCCAACGTCCTGACTTTC.

The V call is TRBV14, the J call TRBJ2-4; D may be TRBD2 (5 bases). The assigned J gene may be wrong: the sequence end matches TRBJ2-7 better. CDR1 SGHDN and CDR2 FVKESK come from the germline V gene. This CDR3 comprises 15 residues. The CDR3 coding sequence is TGTGCCAGCAGCCAAGCTTCGTGGGGAGAAAACGAGCAGTACTTC. Translating gives CASSQASWGENEQYF.

The V and J genes are TRBV6-6 and TRBJ2-1, with 9 positions matching TRBD1. The CDR3 runs 15 residues. From germline, CDR1 is MNHNY and CDR2 SVGAGI (reference sequence). V was clipped by 2 bases and J by 10 bases; unmatched bases: 9. The CDR3 spells CASSYGDRDLGEQFF. The CDR3 DNA follows: TGTGCCAGCAGTTACGGGGACAGGGATCTCGGGGAGCAGTTCTTC.

The DNA of the CDR3 is TGTGCCAGCAGTTTAGAACTAGCGGGAGGGCCCTCCTCCTACAATGAGCAGTTCTTC. This translates into CASSLELAGGPSSYNEQFF. This rearrangement joins TRBV12-3 or TRBV12-4 to TRBJ2-1; 13 bases fit TRBD2. V dropped 1 base and J dropped 0; count of bases not matched to a gene: 6. The CDR3 covers 19 residues.

The chain links TRBV7-9 to TRBJ2-4; 7 bases fit TRBD1. The J call may be faulty, since TRBJ2-7 better matches the DNA end. The germline gives CDR1 SEHNR, CDR2 FQNEAQ (reference sequence). The CDR3 contains 13 residues. The CDR3 here is CASSVSQGVEQYF. CDR3 nucleotide sequence: TGTGCCAGCAGCGTTTCCCAGGGGGTCGAGCAGTACTTC.